A selection of T cell receptor beta chains follows, all from one sample in a study of blood T cell repertoires in COVID-19. This table comes from immunoSEQ multiplex PCR, and its TCRdb copy is limited to in-frame clones, with some not included. The table includes roughly 100,000 clones, about 77% detected once. Input material: peripheral blood. The receptors were sampled from a woman aged 80 or older with acute or convalescent COVID-19. The CDR3 runs from the conserved cysteine through the conserved F or W. D genes are given only for firm matches. Not all rows give a size; the values are once, few, many and, for expanded clones, a class.

clone size	J gene	D gene	V gene	CDR3 DNA	CDR3 protein
.	TRBJ1-4	TRBD1	TRBV5-6	TGTGCCAGCAGCTCGGGACAGCCTAATGAAAAACTGTTTTTT	CASSSGQPNEKLFF
few	TRBJ1-1	TRBD1	TRBV7-9	TGTGCCAGCAGTAGAGGACAGGGCAACACTGAAGCTTTCTTT	CASSRGQGNTEAFF
few	TRBJ2-7	TRBD2	TRBV7-7	TGTGCTAGCAGCACCGGGACTAGGACCGAGCAGTACTTC	CASSTGTRTEQYF
.	TRBJ1-2	.	TRBV10-3	TGTGCCATCAGTGAGAGGGCACAGGGATGGGATGGCTACACCTTC	CAISERAQGWDGYTF
.	TRBJ1-4	TRBD1	TRBV6-5	TGTGCCAGCAGTTACACAGGGGTGAGGGGAAAACTGTTTTTT	CASSYTGVRGKLFF
.	TRBJ2-7	TRBD1	TRBV5-1	TGCGCCAGCAGCCCGGGGACAGGGGGTTACGAGCAGTACTTC	CASSPGTGGYEQYF
few	TRBJ1-1	TRBD1	TRBV27	TGTGCCAGCAGTTTGTCTCGACAGGGCACTGAAGCTTTCTTT	CASSLSRQGTEAFF
.	TRBJ2-3	.	TRBV14	TGTGCCAGCCAAGGACAGGGAGGGACAGATACGCAGTATTTT	CASQGQGGTDTQYF
.	TRBJ1-4	TRBD1	TRBV7-2	TGTGCCAGCAGTTCACAGGGGGCGGATGAAAAACTGTTTTTT	CASSSQGADEKLFF
few	TRBJ1-6	.	TRBV21-1	TGTGCCAGCAGCAGACGCGGACAGAGCTTTCGGGCACCCCTCCACTTT	CASSRRGQSFRAPLHF
.	TRBJ1-2	.	TRBV7-2	TGTGCCAGCAGCCCCGGCGGGGAGGTGGATTACTATGGCTACACCTTC	CASSPGGEVDYYGYTF
.	TRBJ1-1	.	TRBV29-1	TGCAGCGTTTTTGCGGGGGCGAACACTGAAGCTTTCTTT	CSVFAGANTEAFF
few	TRBJ2-3	TRBD2	TRBV27	TGTGCCAGCAGTTTCATAGCGGGCGGCGAAGATACGCAGTATTTT	CASSFIAGGEDTQYF
.	TRBJ1-2	.	TRBV29-1	TGCAGCGTTGGATTGGAGGTCGGCGGCTATGGCTACACCTTC	CSVGLEVGGYGYTF
.	TRBJ1-1	.	TRBV5-4	TGTGCCAGCAGCCCCCGGGGGGGAGTGAACACTGAAGCTTTCTTT	CASSPRGGVNTEAFF
once	TRBJ2-1	TRBD2	TRBV19	TGTGCCAGTAGGGGCGGGGGGGCTACTTACAATGAGCAGTTCTTC	CASRGGGATYNEQFF
.	TRBJ2-1	.	TRBV5-6	TGTGCCAGCAGCCCGGGGTCCGCCGAGCAGTTCTTC	CASSPGSAEQFF
.	TRBJ1-2	TRBD1	TRBV7-2	TGTGCCAGCAGCTTAGAGACAGGGCGGTATGGCTACACCTTC	CASSLETGRYGYTF
few	TRBJ2-3	TRBD2	TRBV2	TGTGCCAGCAGCGGGACTAGCGGAGATACGCAGTATTTT	CASSGTSGDTQYF
.	TRBJ2-7	.	TRBV7-2	TGTGCCAGCAGCAAGGGAGATGCGACCTACGAGCAGTACTTC	CASSKGDATYEQYF
few	TRBJ1-2	TRBD1	TRBV29-1	TGCAGCGTTGGGGACAGTAACTATGGCTACACCTTC	CSVGDSNYGYTF
.	TRBJ1-5	TRBD1	TRBV6-4	TGTGCCAGCAGTGAGACAGGGGGAAGGAATCAGCCCCAGCATTTT	CASSETGGRNQPQHF
.	TRBJ1-3	TRBD1	TRBV14	TGTGCCAGCAGCCTCGAAGGGGGCTACAGCTCTGGAAACACCATATATTTT	CASSLEGGYSSGNTIYF
.	TRBJ2-5	.	TRBV28	TGTGCCAGCAGTTTGAGTAAAGAGACCCAGTACTTC	CASSLSKETQYF
few	TRBJ1-1	.	TRBV30	TGTGCCTGGAGTGTGCGGAGGCGAGGGACTAGGAACACTGAAGCTTTCTTT	CAWSVRRRGTRNTEAFF
few	TRBJ2-7	.	TRBV3-1/TRBV3-2	TGTGCCAGCAGCCAAGATAGATTAGTTTACGAGCAGTACTTC	CASSQDRLVYEQYF
.	TRBJ2-7	.	TRBV18	TGTGCCAGCATTGAACAGGGTAGGGGCTCCTACGAGCAGTACTTC	CASIEQGRGSYEQYF